This T cell receptor (beta chain) was observed in a study of tumor-infiltrating lymphocytes in primary liver carcinoma listed by TCRdb under 2017. Notes on the research overall: Hepatocellular carcinoma (four) or combined HCC and intrahepatic cholangiocarcinoma (one) was present in the five patients, who were three men and two women aged 30 to 69 years. The five patients had tumors staged T1-T3 N0M0, with maximum diameters ranging from roughly 4 to 10 cm. Roughly 3.65 to 7.5 million productive TCRbeta reads were obtained per sample, and no significant difference in read depth was found between tissue types. For each liver tumor, the study sampled five regions along with adjacent normal tissue and blood, and applied TCRbeta repertoire sequencing, expression microarrays and whole-exome sequencing. A total of roughly 35 specimens from 5 patients went through TCRbeta repertoire sequencing, namely 25 tumor regions, 5 adjacent noncancerous liver tissues and 5 peripheral blood samples. To link TCRbeta repertoire diversity to the local molecular phenotype, the approximately 26 tumor region samples were profiled with Agilent mRNA microarrays. High reproducibility was observed for the technical replicate repertoires, with mean shared-clone rates approximately 0.9 and correlation coefficients above 0.95. What the authors observed across the whole study: Pairs of tumor regions showed greater repertoire overlap (mean around 35%) than tumor-adjacent pairs (roughly 17%) or tumor-blood pairs (roughly 15%), which is consistent with antigen-driven expansion. Only about 7.5-25% of top clones were found in all five regions of a tumor, suggesting spatial heterogeneity of tumor-infiltrating T cells. Bulk unsorted samples precluded comparing CD4+ and CD8+ T cell repertoires. The study included only a few patients, and the authors note findings should be validated in a larger study. Compared with blood, tumors had a significantly larger share of the repertoire taken up by the top 250 clones (p = 0.039). Only the TCR beta chain was sequenced, so true repertoire diversity is likely underestimated because unpaired alpha chains were not captured.

Concerning this clonotype itself: Its antigen remains unidentified. Since the CDR3 does not end with the conserved phenylalanine or tryptophan, this likely comes from a read error.

Starting from 500 to 600 ng total RNA, TCRbeta-specific cDNA was produced by reverse transcription with a constant-region primer and ProtoScript II reverse transcriptase. The TCRbeta libraries were prepared through three rounds of nested multiplex PCR following a slightly modified ARM-PCR procedure. Each of the first two PCR rounds ran for about 10 cycles and used multiplex TRBV1-TRBV30 forward primers together with a Cbeta reverse primer. Sample barcodes and Illumina adapters were attached in a final 25-cycle PCR using Deep VentR polymerase. Amplicons of 200-500 bp were gel-purified with a QIAquick gel extraction kit before sequencing. TCRbeta amplicons were sequenced on an Illumina HiSeq 2500 with 250-bp paired-end reads. On the study's bioinformatics: Quality trimming of reads was performed with Trimmomatic v0.33, and paired reads were merged with FLASH v1.2.11 so that full CDR3 sequences could be recovered. V, D and J germline segments were assigned to the rearranged TCRbeta sequences using MiGEC v1.2.1b. VDJtools v1.0.0 computed clonotype statistics and Shannon-Wiener diversity indices. To cut down on sampling bias, every analysis after diversity analysis relied on just the 250 most abundant clonotypes from each sample. The public reads were reprocessed in TCRdb via fastp at Q25 and MiXCR, keeping in-frame beta chains. Identical CDR3 proteins give one entry, which carries the most common genes and DNA. TCRdb, not the original authors, processed these V and J calls. For this sample the table gives approximately 190,000 distinct CDR3 sequences, of which roughly 80% were detected only once. In total, the top ten clones hold around a sixth of the sample.

V is clipped by 3 bases and J by 0 bases, and the sequence between their germline boundaries is 5 bases long. The CDR3 totals 14 residues, both ends included. Just the 42-base CDR3 DNA is kept, in frame starting at base 1. Without any cell sorting, total RNA and DNA were co-extracted from roughly 21-30 mg of bulk tissue using the AllPrep DNA/RNA mini kit. Roughly five patients with histopathologically diagnosed primary liver carcinoma underwent surgical resection in China between late 2015 and 2016. Chronic HBV infection was present in the patients, and the patients were treatment-naive at sampling. Each tumor was sampled at five spatially separated regions: the tumor centre plus the superior, inferior, left-lateral and right-lateral poles. According to histology, viable tumor cells made up more than 75% of every tumor sample. Fresh tumor and adjacent tissue pieces were bisected; one half was stored in RNAlater at -80°C, the other sent for histology.

This receptor was obtained from a man aged 35-49 years with primary liver carcinoma and hepatitis B virus infection. Sequencing was performed on tumor tissue from primary liver carcinoma. Recombination connected TRBV12-3 or TRBV12-4 to TRBJ1-4, with the D gene uncertain. For the CDR3, the sequence is CASSFRSTNEKLFV. At the DNA level, the sequence is TGTGCCAGCAGTTTCAGGTCAACTAATGAAAAACTGTTTGTT.